These 15 T cell receptor beta chains were all obtained from the same sample, sequenced in a study of beta chain features in type 1 diabetes. Regarding the study as a whole: Shortening that was moderate but significant affected the TCRB CDR3s of Type 1 diabetes patients in all four CD4+ subsets.

Expressed TCRB transcripts got sequenced, as all isolated RNA was reverse transcribed. Some clones are missing from TCRdb's copy, which holds only in-frame ones; the method was immunoSEQ multiplex PCR. There are around 240,000 clones in the sample; 16% occur only once, and 0.07% to 0.095% lies in the top ten. The antigens these receptors bind are not known. Sequencing was performed on naive CD4+ T cells from blood. These receptors came from a man aged 25 to 45 with type 1 diabetes.

Only a few counts were recorded for this clone. The CDR3 DNA reads TGCAGCTCTAGCGGGAGTGCGGCAGATACGCAGTATTTT. Residues: CSSSGSAADTQYF. This rearrangement joins TRBV29-1 to TRBJ2-3; 10 bases are a match to TRBD2. Looked up from germline, CDR1 is SQVTM and CDR2 is ANQGSEA. This CDR3 is 13 amino acids long. The trim removed 8 bases at V and 4 bases at J, leaving 6 bases unmatched.

V is TRBV29-1 and J is TRBJ2-3; the match to TRBD2 covers 10 bases. This CDR3 contains 16 residues. CDR1 is SQVTM and CDR2 is ANQGSEA in the germline V gene. With 4 bases clipped from V and 1 base from J, the junction kept 8 bases outside the gene matches. As DNA, the CDR3 is TGCAGCGTTGGGGGGGCTAGCGGGAGCGGCACAGATACGCAGTATTTT. Residues: CSVGGASGSGTDTQYF.

The V call is TRBV7-2, the J call TRBJ1-2; D not resolved. CDR1 is SGHTA and CDR2 is FQGNSA in the germline V gene. This CDR3 region has 13 residues. V lost 7 bases and J 0 bases, leaving 9 bases between the germline ends. In nucleotides, the CDR3 is TGTGCCAGCACCGACGGTTCTAACTATGGCTACACCTTC. Encoded protein: CASTDGSNYGYTF. Looking up the rest from reference TRBV7-2 and TRBJ1-2 gives the full variable domain: GAGVSQSPSNKVTEKGKDVELRCDPISGHTALYWYRQSLGQGLEFLIYFQGNSAPDKSGLPSDRFSAERTGGSVSTLTIQRTQQEDSAVYLCASTDGSNYGYTFGSGTRLTVV.

This sequence joins TRBV30 and TRBJ1-5; D unresolved. V was cut by 0 bases and J by 6 bases, with 15 bases left in between. Germline CDR1 and CDR2: GTSNPN and SVGIG (reference sequence). CDR3 size: 15 residues. The CDR3 sequence is CAWSVQMWKGQPQHF. The CDR3 coding sequence is TGTGCCTGGAGTGTACAGATGTGGAAGGGTCAGCCCCAGCATTTT. The variable domain in full, with the rest retrieved from reference TRBV30 and TRBJ1-5, is SQTIHQWPATLVQPVGSPLSLECTVEGTSNPNLYWYRQAAGRGLQLLFYSVGIGQISSEVPQNLSASRPQDRQFILSSKKLLLSDSGFYLCAWSVQMWKGQPQHFGDGTRLSIL.

This clone has a handful of counts. The J gene is TRBJ1-4, the V gene TRBV7-9; D is unclear. V was trimmed by 4 bases and J by 5 bases, leaving 8 bases between them. The CDR3 has 13 amino acids. Germline-derived CDR1 and CDR2 are SEHNR and FQNEAQ (reference sequence). The CDR3 coding sequence is TGTGCCAGCAGCTCCGCCTTGAATGAAAAACTGTTTTTT. This sequence encodes CASSSALNEKLFF.

This clone was seen only a few times. The chain has TRBV29-1 and TRBJ2-3; maybe TRBD2 (5 bases). The CDR3 covers 13 residues. Trimming removed 4 bases at V and 4 bases at J, with 12 bases between. In germline, CDR1 is SQVTM, CDR2 ANQGSEA. CDR3 amino acids: CSVGGRVSDTQYF. The DNA of the CDR3 is TGCAGCGTTGGAGGGAGAGTATCAGATACGCAGTATTTT.

The chain combines TRBV30 with TRBJ2-7, with a possible D match to TRBD2 (5 bases). The CDR3 is 15 residues long. The V end lost 2 bases, the J end lost 4 bases, and 18 bases lay between the germline ends. Germline V gives CDR1 GTSNPN, CDR2 SVGIG (reference sequence). The CDR3 region has the DNA TGTGCCTGGAGTAATTGGGAGAGATTCTTATACGAGCAGTACTTC. Protein sequence: CAWSNWERFLYEQYF.

This chain connects TRBV29-1 to TRBJ2-3, with D perhaps matching TRBD2 (6 bases). The germline V gene encodes CDR1 SQVTM and CDR2 ANQGSEA. Trimming took 7 bases from V and 5 from J, leaving 16 bases between them. CDR3 size: 13 residues. CDR3 coding DNA: TGCAGCGGATACTACCCGGGGGAAGATACGCAGTATTTT. Amino acid sequence: CSGYYPGEDTQYF.

This rearrangement joins TRBV9 to TRBJ1-2, with D tentatively TRBD1 (6 bases). This CDR3 contains 16 residues. Germline V gene lookup returns CDR1 SGDLS and CDR2 YYNGEE. V shed 0 bases and J shed 4 bases, with 16 bases lying between them. In DNA, the CDR3 is TGTGCCAGCAGCGTAGACACAGGGCTCCAACTCTATGGCTACACCTTC. Its protein is CASSVDTGLQLYGYTF.

This clone has a handful of counts. This chain joins TRBV11-2 and TRBJ2-3, with 11 nucleotides matching TRBD2. J gave up 7 bases and V 4 bases, and 7 bases lay outside the gene matches. Germline loops: CDR1 SGHAT, CDR2 FQNNGV. The CDR3 runs 15 residues. The CDR3 protein is CASSSIAGGPYTQYF. CDR3 DNA sequence: TGTGCCAGCAGCTCCATAGCGGGAGGGCCATATACGCAGTATTTT.

This chain connects TRBV30 to TRBJ1-2, with a tentative D call TRBD1 (5 bases). The length of the CDR3 is 14 residues. Per the germline V gene, CDR1 is GTSNPN and CDR2 is SVGIG (reference sequence). Trimming stripped 5 bases from V and 4 bases from J, with 17 bases between. For the CDR3, the DNA is TGTGCCTGGGTTCCAGGGATTTCCGGCTATGGCTACACCTTC. Protein: CAWVPGISGYGYTF.

The genes are TRBV30 and TRBJ1-1; D unclear. V dropped 2 bases and J dropped 0 bases, with 1 base sitting between them. Germline V CDR1 and CDR2: GTSNPN, SVGIG (reference sequence). This CDR3 has 11 amino acids. CDR3 bases: TGTGCCTGGAGTATGAACACTGAAGCTTTCTTT. Amino acids: CAWSMNTEAFF. The full variable domain, in which reference TRBV30 and TRBJ1-1 provide the parts outside the CDR3, is SQTIHQWPATLVQPVGSPLSLECTVEGTSNPNLYWYRQAAGRGLQLLFYSVGIGQISSEVPQNLSASRPQDRQFILSSKKLLLSDSGFYLCAWSMNTEAFFGQGTRLTVV.

V gene TRBV27 combines with J gene TRBJ2-7; 7 bases fit TRBD2. The V gene's germline CDR1 is MNHEY and CDR2 SMNVEV (reference sequence). The CDR3 sequence is 14 residues long. J was trimmed by 3 bases and V by 6 bases; bases with no gene match: 8. DNA of the CDR3: TGTGCCAGCAGCCGAGCGGGACGGAACTACGAGCAGTACTTC. Translation: CASSRAGRNYEQYF.

The chain employs TRBV7-2 and TRBJ2-2, with TRBD1 identical over 7 bases. Germline CDR1 is SGHTA and CDR2 is FQGNSA. The CDR3 runs to 15 residues. V shed 4 bases, J shed 4 bases, and the junction held 6 bases outside the gene matches. CDR3 in amino acids: CASSWDRGGTGELFF. DNA for the CDR3: TGTGCCAGCAGCTGGGACAGAGGAGGCACCGGGGAGCTGTTTTTT.

The chain is built from TRBV2 and TRBJ1-1; maybe TRBD1 (5 bases). This CDR3 contains 16 residues. The germline V gene encodes CDR1 SNHLY and CDR2 FYNNEI. The V end lost 3 bases, the J end lost 5 bases, and 19 bases lay between the germline ends. In DNA, the CDR3 is TGTGCCAGCAGTGATCGTACCGCGGGGCCCCTAACTGAAGCTTTCTTT. Translated: CASSDRTAGPLTEAFF.